Described below is a single TCR beta chain sequence and its context. This clone was detected only a few times. No cognate antigen has been identified for it. No much larger clone exists at a distance of one base, and base qualities are not known. TCR CDR3 regions were amplified from genomic DNA by multiplex PCR using the deep immunoSEQ assay. For each cell subset, the extracted genomic DNA was distributed evenly across all wells of several immunoSEQ 96-well plates, and each plate served as one replicate. Each replicate PCR for unsorted PBMC received approximately 300 ng genomic DNA, equal to 30,000 to 35,000 T cell genomes. Ten immunoSEQ deep assay plates were used to sequence the unsorted PBMC genomic DNA. The purified libraries were quantified using a Qubit 3.0 fluorometer, sized with a Bioanalyzer 2100, and then quantified again using the KAPA Library Quantification kit. A separate single-read 150-cycle Illumina NextSeq 550 flow cell was used to sequence each immunoSEQ 96-well plate. The source study handled its data this way. Because the immunoSEQ output included only junctional sequences and no quality scores, the filtering could not be the same as the filtering used for full-length reads. To assign V/J genes and CDR3, sequences were annotated using PyIR, a Python wrapper for IgBLAST v1.9, with IMGT germline references. Any read was removed if the V/J assignment was weak (E-value above 1e-6), the CDR3 was missing, or the read contained stop codons, out-of-frame junctions, or ambiguous translated residues. A V3J clonotype was defined by an identical inferred V gene, J gene, and CDR3 amino acid sequence. Percentage overlap between repertoires was calculated by dividing the number of shared unique clonotypes by the size of the smaller repertoire. Three approaches were used to assess repertoire richness: RTK rarefaction, the Chao1 estimator, and Recon v2.1 estimates of unobserved clonotypes. TCRdb mirrors the immuneACCESS table, restricted to in-frame sequences. Some clones are absent from its copies; in checked studies, under half trace to an unresolved V gene, and the reason for the others is unknown. The D gene and trimming were derived from the DNA, and the V and J assignments and clone size from that table. Present in this sample are fewer than 700,000 clones, around three quarters of which were seen just once. The ten top clones hold 9.5% to 15% of the sample.

The entry originates in a study of shared clonotypes between healthy human individuals (dated by TCRdb to about 2020). Broadly, across the study: The cohort comprised two women and a few men aged 18 to 49 years. Blood TCR repertoires of several healthy adults were deeply sequenced to estimate repertoire size and the extent of clonotype sharing between individuals. Different laboratories and diverse techniques were used to prepare libraries and sequence TCR repertoires, to increase sequencing depth and limit assay-specific biases. Each donor's leukapheresis produced roughly between roughly 0.85 and 9 billion PBMCs.

The paper's findings and limits, for the study overall: Based on pairwise subsampling, the degree of clonotype sharing among donors was expected to be affected by sequencing depth. The small number of donors limited the genetic and exposure-history diversity represented. Only blood was sampled, and tissue TCR repertoires likely differ from those in blood.

Including cysteine and phenylalanine, the CDR3 has 15 amino acids. The kept DNA is CDR3 alone, 45 bases in frame from the first base. Per the germline V gene (reference sequence), SEHNR is the CDR1 and FQNEAQ is the CDR2. V drops 4 bases and J drops 1 base, leaving 13 bases in between. Donors were healthy HIV-negative adults with no recently reported acute infections or vaccinations. Every donor was a Caucasian adult living in Nashville, Tennessee, USA. For unsorted samples, 90 million or so PBMCs were counted, and genomic DNA was extracted using the QIAamp DNA Blood Mini kit. Blood was collected by leukapheresis, and PBMCs were isolated by Ficoll-Histopaque density gradient centrifugation and then cryopreserved in liquid nitrogen vapor phase.

The clonotype originates from a woman aged 40 to 50 in good health. Some clones in this sample may be carry-over from other donors' samples. Recombination joined TRBV7-9 with TRBJ2-5; the D gene cannot be named for sure. Specimen: PBMCs. CDR3 reads: CASSSNGFPQETQYF. Read as DNA, the sequence is TGTGCCAGCAGCTCGAACGGTTTCCCCCAAGAGACCCAGTACTTC.